Included here is one T cell receptor (beta chain) sequence, with context. What it recognizes is unknown. The data are from a study of radiotherapy plus CTLA-4 blockade in lung cancer. The overall study: Patients showed objective responses in 18% of cases and disease control in roughly 31%.

Study results and caveats: An expansion of tumor-derived TCR clones occurred in blood after radiotherapy plus ipilimumab.

Lung cancer patients with chemo-refractory metastatic non-small-cell disease were given focal radiation plus CTLA-4 blockade with ipilimumab. Germline V gene lookup returns CDR1 MNHNY and CDR2 SVGAGI (reference sequence). V lost 2 bases and J 1 base, leaving 12 bases between the germline ends. The CDR3 consists of 15 residues. The repertoire was sequenced with immunoSEQ multiplex PCR; TCRdb's copy has only in-frame clones and lacks some. The sample carries over 80,000 clones, roughly four fifths recorded once. This sample comprised peripheral blood, obtained from a patient treated with radiotherapy plus ipilimumab. The V call is TRBV6-6, the J call TRBJ2-7; D is uncertain. This clonotype originated in a human donor with non-small cell lung cancer who had stable disease on radiotherapy plus ipilimumab. The CDR3, as DNA: TGTGCCAGCAGTTACCAGGTTCTGGGTTCCTACGAGCAGTACTTC. Its translation: CASSYQVLGSYEQYF.